Below are 29 T cell receptor beta chains sequenced from a single sample in a study of OX40 agonist ivuxolimab in advanced cancers. Profiled with immunoSEQ multiplex PCR; TCRdb holds only in-frame clones, not every one. Found here are more than 35,000 clones, 60% to 85% of them singletons; the top ten hold approximately 12%. Sequenced material: CD4+ or CD8+ T cells sorted from blood, taken in a trial of the OX40 agonist ivuxolimab. The receptor source for this set is an adult with an advanced solid tumor such as melanoma, head and neck, liver or kidney cancer.

This clone was picked up a small number of times. The chain employs TRBV9 and TRBJ2-3, with TRBD2 matching 8 bases. The CDR3 length is 16 residues. Germline V CDR1 and CDR2: SGDLS, YYNGEE. The V and J ends lost 4 bases and 0 bases, in that order; junction bases with no gene match: 7. The CDR3 protein is CASSPLGGASTDTQYF. The CDR3 DNA sequence: TGTGCCAGCAGCCCACTCGGGGGGGCTAGCACAGATACGCAGTATTTT.

CDR3 sequence reads: CASSLDAAPVQYF. CDR3 coding DNA: TGCGCCAGCAGCTTGGACGCGGCTCCGGTGCAGTACTTC. V is TRBV5-1 and J is TRBJ2-5; no clear D. The CDR3 consists of 13 residues. The germline gives CDR1 SGHRS, CDR2 YFSETQ. V was clipped by 0 bases and J by 11 bases, with 14 bases between them.

A word on this clone: In the same sample, other DNA sequences code for this CDR3. The chain links TRBV4-2 to TRBJ2-1, with D maybe TRBD1 (5 bases). The V and J ends lost 0 bases and 4 bases respectively, with 7 bases between them. This CDR3 comprises 14 residues. Germline loops: CDR1 LGHNA, CDR2 YNFKEQ. CDR3 loop: CASSQEGAYNEQFF. The CDR3 DNA reads as TGTGCCAGCAGCCAAGAAGGGGCTTACAATGAGCAGTTCTTC.

Only one count was recorded for this clone. The rearrangement joins TRBV7-9 to TRBJ1-3; a possible D gene is TRBD1 (5 bases). CDR3 size: 13 residues. Germline loops: CDR1 SEHNR, CDR2 FQNEAQ (reference sequence). Between the trimmed V and J ends, which lost 8 bases and 4 bases, there was a span of 12 bases. The CDR3 region has the DNA TGTGCCAGCGGGGGGGGATCCGGAAACACCATATATTTT. Amino acids: CASGGGSGNTIYF.

The chain carries TRBV19 and TRBJ2-7; D is possibly TRBD1 (6 bases). Germline V gene sequence: CDR1 LNHDA, CDR2 SQIVND (reference sequence). The length of the CDR3 is 16 residues. V shed 6 bases and J shed 3 bases, with 21 bases lying between them. CDR3 in amino acids: CASSRGRAADHYEQYF. The DNA of the CDR3 is TGTGCCAGTAGCAGGGGCAGGGCCGCCGACCACTACGAGCAGTACTTC.

The rearrangement uses TRBV6-6 and TRBJ2-5; 9 nucleotides align to TRBD2. Looked up from germline, CDR1 is MNHNY and CDR2 is SVGAGI (reference sequence). CDR3 size: 14 residues. With 8 bases clipped from V and 5 bases from J, the junction kept 9 bases outside the gene matches. The CDR3 nucleotides read TGTGCCAGCCGACTAGCGGAGAGGTGGGAGACCCAGTACTTC. Translated: CASRLAERWETQYF.

This clone has just one count. The chain combines TRBV19 with TRBJ1-4; D is perhaps TRBD1 (5 bases). Germline loops: CDR1 LNHDA, CDR2 SQIVND (reference sequence). The CDR3 loop spans 16 amino acids. V lost 3 bases, J lost 5 bases, and 16 bases lay in between. This chain's CDR3 is CASSMRREGKNEKLFF. The CDR3 bases are TGTGCCAGTAGTATGCGAAGGGAGGGGAAAAATGAAAAACTGTTTTTT.

The chain joins TRBV27 to TRBJ2-1; 9 nucleotides match TRBD1. In germline, CDR1 is MNHEY, CDR2 SMNVEV (reference sequence). The V gene end was trimmed by 5 bases and the J gene end by 5 bases; junction bases not matched to a gene: 7. The CDR3 covers 15 residues. The CDR3 DNA follows: TGTGCCAGCAGTCTACAGGGGGCGCGTAACAATGAGCAGTTCTTC. It is translated as CASSLQGARNNEQFF.

The chain uses TRBV19 and TRBJ1-5; D not certain. Per germline, CDR1 LNHDA and CDR2 SQIVND (reference sequence). V gave up 5 bases and J gave up 1 base, with 9 bases separating them. This CDR3 has 14 residues. CDR3 nucleotide sequence: TGTGCCAGTAGTCTTGACGGAAGCAATCAGCCCCAGCATTTT. Amino acids: CASSLDGSNQPQHF.

This clone appeared once. The V gene is TRBV5-4, the J gene TRBJ2-2, with 8 bases fitting TRBD1. After removal of 3 bases from V and 3 bases from J, the junction contained 4 bases not matched to a gene. The CDR3 has 15 amino acids. CDR1 SGHNT and CDR2 YYREEE come from the germline V gene (reference sequence). The CDR3 region is CASSSDRAYTGELFF. The CDR3 DNA reads TGTGCCAGCAGCTCGGACAGGGCCTACACCGGGGAGCTGTTTTTT.

In this sample, this clone turned up a few times. This rearrangement joins TRBV7-8 to TRBJ2-7; 10 nucleotides align to TRBD2. Trimming removed 3 bases from V and 2 bases from J; junction bases left unmatched: 4. The V gene's germline CDR1 is SGHVS and CDR2 FQNEAQ. The CDR3 is made up of 15 amino acids. The DNA of the CDR3 is TGTGCCAGCAGCTTTGGAGCGGGAGGGCCCTACGAGCAGTACTTC. Translating gives CASSFGAGGPYEQYF.

This clone has just one count. The chain couples TRBV5-1 to TRBJ1-1; TRBD1 is a possible D gene (6 bases). Germline lookup yields CDR1 SGHRS and CDR2 YFSETQ. V was pared by 4 bases and J by 0 bases, with 13 bases between. The CDR3 totals 15 residues. CDR3 protein: CASSPGQLMNTEAFF. In DNA, the CDR3 is TGCGCCAGCAGCCCCGGACAGTTAATGAACACTGAAGCTTTCTTT.

The chain recombines TRBV1 with TRBJ1-5; the DNA was not used to check the table's D call, TRBD1. TRBV1 is reported as a pseudogene. This CDR3 is 16 amino acids long. CDR3 residues: CTSSQDCQQGGQPQHF. The CDR3 region has the DNA TGCACCAGCAGCCAAGATTGTCAACAGGGTGGCCAGCCCCAGCATTTT.

The chain carries TRBV7-9 and TRBJ2-7; D perhaps matches TRBD2 (5 bases). The ends were cut back, 4 bases at V and 0 bases at J, with 7 bases in the middle. The CDR3 contains 13 residues. The germline V gene encodes CDR1 SEHNR and CDR2 FQNEAQ (reference sequence). The CDR3 sequence is CASSSRDSYEQYF. DNA for the CDR3: TGTGCCAGCAGCTCCCGGGACTCCTACGAGCAGTACTTC.

This clone was observed a handful of times. The gene calls are TRBV25-1 and TRBJ2-3; D is unclear. The CDR3 sequence is 14 residues long. Trimming removed 1 base at V and 3 bases at J, with 8 bases between. From germline, CDR1 is MGHDK and CDR2 SYGVNS. This CDR3 is CASSELWGTDTQYF. DNA of the CDR3: TGTGCCAGCAGTGAATTATGGGGAACAGATACGCAGTATTTT.

The chain carries TRBV19 and TRBJ1-2, with a possible D match to TRBD1 (6 bases). Between the trimmed V and J ends, which lost 6 bases and 0 bases, there was a span of 11 bases. This CDR3 has 14 amino acids. The germline V gene encodes CDR1 LNHDA and CDR2 SQIVND (reference sequence). Here the CDR3 reads CASSQGGSNYGYTF. The CDR3 DNA is TGTGCCAGTAGCCAAGGGGGATCTAACTATGGCTACACCTTC. The full variable domain, with the rest looked up from reference TRBV19 and TRBJ1-2, is DGGITQSPKYLFRKEGQNVTLSCEQNLNHDAMYWYRQDPGQGLRLIYYSQIVNDFQKGDIAEGYSVSREKKESFPLTVTSAQKNPTAFYLCASSQGGSNYGYTFGSGTRLTVV.

This sequence joins TRBV27 and TRBJ2-1, with 10 bases matching TRBD2. The J segment lost 5 bases and the V segment lost 10 bases, leaving 11 bases of the junction unmatched. The CDR3 extends over 15 amino acids. Germline CDR1 is MNHEY and CDR2 is SMNVEV (reference sequence). CDR3 residues: CATGPSGRAHNEQFF. CDR3 nucleotides: TGTGCCACGGGGCCAAGCGGGAGGGCCCACAATGAGCAGTTCTTC.

This rearrangement joins TRBV4-1 to TRBJ2-7; the match to TRBD1 covers 11 bases. Germline loops: CDR1 MGHRA, CDR2 YSYEKL. V lost 0 bases, J lost 7 bases, and 8 bases stayed unmatched. This CDR3 spans 16 amino acids. This CDR3 reads CASSQEGGQGVGEQYF. DNA of the CDR3: TGCGCCAGCAGCCAAGAAGGGGGACAGGGGGTGGGTGAGCAGTACTTC.

V and J are TRBV6-1 and TRBJ2-1; 7 nucleotides line up with TRBD2. Germline V gene lookup returns CDR1 MNHNS and CDR2 SASEGT. The CDR3 length is 15 residues. The ends lost 6 bases at V and 2 bases at J; junction bases unmatched: 7. The CDR3 region is CASSGIAGAYNEQFF. The CDR3 DNA reads as TGTGCCAGCAGCGGTATAGCGGGCGCCTACAATGAGCAGTTCTTC.

The V call is TRBV5-6, the J call TRBJ1-3; TRBD1 matches 8 bases. The CDR3 covers 14 residues. Germline V gene sequence: CDR1 SGHDT, CDR2 YYEEEE. Germline trimming cut 5 bases from V and 2 bases from J; bases unmatched to any gene: 3. The chain's CDR3 is CASRLQGAGNTIYF. In DNA, the CDR3 is TGTGCCAGCAGGCTACAGGGGGCTGGAAACACCATATATTTT. Together with reference TRBV5-6 and TRBJ1-3, the CDR3 gives the full variable domain: DAGVTQSPTHLIKTRGQQVTLRCSPKSGHDTVSWYQQALGQGPQFIFQYYEEEERQRGNFPDRFSGHQFPNYSSELNVNALLLGDSALYLCASRLQGAGNTIYFGEGSWLTVV.

A note on this clone: A junction boundary mismatches the germline segment, possibly from a read error. The rearrangement joins TRBV7-9 to TRBJ1-1; tentatively, D is TRBD1 (5 bases). The CDR3 runs to 14 residues. Germline V gene lookup returns CDR1 SEHNR and CDR2 FQNEAQ (reference sequence). CDR3 coding DNA: TGTGCCAGCACCTTAGCTTCAGGGTGGGGCGAAGCTTTCTTT. This translates into CASTLASGWGEAFF.

The rearrangement joins TRBV5-4 to TRBJ1-1, with D maybe TRBD1 (5 bases). Germline V lookup: CDR1 SGHNT, CDR2 YYREEE (reference sequence). V lost 3 bases and J 0 bases, leaving 12 bases between the germline ends. The CDR3 has 15 residues. CDR3 loop: CASSSSGLLNTEAFF. The CDR3 nucleotides are TGTGCCAGCAGCTCTTCGGGACTGTTGAACACTGAAGCTTTCTTT. Drawing the rest from reference TRBV5-4 and TRBJ1-1, the complete variable domain is ETGVTQSPTHLIKTRGQQVTLRCSSQSGHNTVSWYQQALGQGPQFIFQYYREEENGRGNFPPRFSGLQFPNYSSELNVNALELDDSALYLCASSSSGLLNTEAFFGQGTRLTVV.

The V gene is TRBV28, the J gene TRBJ2-2; the match to TRBD1 covers 7 bases. Germline lookup yields CDR1 MDHEN and CDR2 SYDVKM. The CDR3 consists of 14 residues. Trimming cost V 6 bases and J 2 bases; bases outside gene matches: 3. The CDR3 spells CASRGQTNTGELFF. The CDR3 nucleotides read TGTGCCAGCAGGGGACAGACCAACACCGGGGAGCTGTTTTTT.

V usage is TRBV5-1 and J usage is TRBJ2-5; D possibly uses TRBD1 or TRBD2 (5 bases each). Germline V lookup: CDR1 SGHRS, CDR2 YFSETQ. V was clipped by 3 bases and J by 2 bases, with 14 bases between them. This CDR3 is built from 15 residues. The CDR3 is CASSWKFEGQETQYF. CDR3 nucleotides: TGCGCCAGCAGCTGGAAGTTCGAGGGGCAAGAGACCCAGTACTTC.

The chain is built from TRBV29-1 and TRBJ2-1, with 7 bases lining up with TRBD1. J gave up 10 bases and V 7 bases, and 10 bases lay outside the gene matches. The CDR3 runs to 12 residues. Germline V lookup: CDR1 SQVTM, CDR2 ANQGSEA. CDR3 sequence reads: CSERQRGGEQFF. The CDR3 bases are TGCAGCGAGAGACAGAGAGGGGGCGAGCAGTTCTTC.

The genes are TRBV21-1 and TRBJ1-2. TRBV21-1 has pseudogene status. The CDR3 is 16 amino acids. CDR3 loop: CASSALATGRDYGYTF. CDR3 nucleotides: TGTGCCAGCAGCGCCTTGGCTACAGGGAGGGACTATGGCTACACCTTC.

The chain links TRBV29-1 to TRBJ2-1, with D possibly being TRBD1 (6 bases). CDR3 length: 13 amino acids. In germline, CDR1 is SQVTM, CDR2 ANQGSEA. V lost 6 bases to trimming and J lost 3 bases, with 12 bases between them. The CDR3 sequence: CSVRGDNYNEQFF. CDR3 DNA: TGCAGCGTCCGAGGGGACAACTACAATGAGCAGTTCTTC.

The CDR3 loop is CASSLKTRAYYEQYF. CDR3 DNA sequence: TGTGCCAGCAGTTTAAAGACTAGGGCGTACTACGAGCAGTACTTC. The V and J genes are TRBV28 and TRBJ2-7; weak D call: TRBD2 (6 bases). Looked up from germline, CDR1 is MDHEN and CDR2 is SYDVKM. This CDR3 spans 15 amino acids. V lost 2 bases to trimming and J lost 3 bases, with 14 bases between them.

The chain carries TRBV7-8 and TRBJ2-5, with D unclear. V dropped 1 base and J dropped 4 bases, with 10 bases sitting between them. This CDR3 spans 14 amino acids. Looked up from germline, CDR1 is SGHVS and CDR2 is FQNEAQ. CDR3 in amino acids: CASSLGTVRETQYF. CDR3 sequence (DNA): TGTGCCAGCAGCTTAGGCACCGTAAGAGAGACCCAGTACTTC.